One sample yielded the 7 T cell receptor beta chains listed below, sequenced in a study of regulatory T cells in long-lasting Graves disease. Construction of the TCR beta libraries employed iRepertoire HTBI primers in conjunction with Arm-PCR of CDR3 regions. TCRdb redid the calling of the multiplex PCR reads with MiXCR, one entry per CDR3 protein. The sample carries around 330,000 distinct CDR3 sequences, 15% to 20% recorded once. Noted time point: newly diagnosed GD, antithyroid drugs for less than 3 months. Extracted PBMC RNA gave rise to the TCR library. This material consisted of peripheral blood mononuclear cells (PBMCs), taken at new diagnosis, from a patient treated with antithyroid drugs. These receptors originate from a female donor with Graves disease.

This clonotype was detected many times. The chain combines TRBV18 with TRBJ2-7; TRBD1 agrees at 9 bases. Germline loops: CDR1 KGHSH, CDR2 LQKENI. CDR3 size: 16 residues. V lost 1 base, J lost 2 bases, and 6 bases stayed unmatched. The CDR3, as DNA: TGTGCCAGCTCACCACTTGGACAGGGGACGACCTACGAGCAGTACTTC. This codes for CASSPLGQGTTYEQYF.

In this sample, this clonotype turned up many times. This chain links TRBV2 with TRBJ1-5; a possible D gene is TRBD1 (6 bases). This CDR3 region has 14 residues. CDR1 is SNHLY and CDR2 is FYNNEI in the germline V gene. Trimming cost V 4 bases and J 1 base, with 8 bases left between them. This CDR3 is CASSGTVSNQPQHF. The CDR3 DNA sequence: TGTGCCAGCAGTGGGACAGTGAGCAATCAGCCCCAGCATTTT.

This clonotype has a count of ten or more. This chain links TRBV10-3 with TRBJ1-1, with 11 bases that match TRBD1. J gave up 3 bases and V 6 bases, and 6 bases lay outside the gene matches. The germline gives CDR1 ENHRY, CDR2 SYGVKD. This CDR3 has 15 residues. The CDR3 protein is CAIRRDRGGHTEAFF. The CDR3 bases are TGTGCCATCAGAAGGGACAGGGGGGGTCACACTGAAGCTTTCTTT.

The chain joins TRBV15 to TRBJ2-1; perhaps D is TRBD1 or TRBD2 (5 bases each). Per germline, CDR1 LNHNV and CDR2 YYDKDF (reference sequence). The CDR3 length is 11 residues. V lost 8 bases, J lost 5 bases, and 7 bases lay in between. The CDR3 sequence: CATRDDNEQFF. The DNA for the CDR3 is TGTGCCACCCGGGACGACAATGAGCAGTTCTTC.

This chain connects TRBV6-1 to TRBJ1-1, with 7 bases aligning to TRBD1. The ends lost 10 bases at V and 1 base at J; junction bases unmatched: 9. Germline-derived CDR1 and CDR2 are MNHNS and SASEGT. CDR3 length equals 14 residues. CDR3 DNA sequence: TGTGCCACCGACAGGGATCCTACGAACACTGAAGCTTTCTTT. Translating it yields CATDRDPTNTEAFF.

This clonotype was recorded a few times. The rearrangement joins TRBV29-1 to TRBJ2-4, with 7 nucleotides matching TRBD1. The CDR3 contains 15 residues. CDR1 is SQVTM, CDR2 ANQGSEA, per germline. V lost 7 bases, J lost 3 bases, and 12 bases stayed unmatched. The CDR3 coding sequence is TGCAGCGCCCGAACAGGGGTTTGGGGCAAAAACATTCAGTACTTC. Translated: CSARTGVWGKNIQYF.

The V and J genes are TRBV5-5 and TRBJ2-7; D assignment may be TRBD1 or TRBD2 (5 bases each). Germline V lookup: CDR1 SGHKS, CDR2 YYEKEE (reference sequence). CDR3 length: 14 amino acids. V was cut by 5 bases and J by 2 bases, with 14 bases left in between. In DNA, the CDR3 is TGTGCCAGCAGGGCACCATGGGGACCCTACGAGCAGTACTTC. As protein: CASRAPWGPYEQYF.